A single TCR beta chain is shown here with its context. CDR1 SGHNT and CDR2 YENEEA come from the germline V gene. The V and J ends lost 0 bases and 1 base respectively, with 9 bases between them. The CDR3 contains 15 residues. The sample comes from a study of control samples from healthy donors and cancer patients. Using immunoSEQ multiplex PCR, the repertoire was profiled, and TCRdb retains in-frame clones only, with some absent. Found here are about 21,000 clones, 84% of them singletons; the top ten hold roughly 23%. The specimen sequenced was PBMCs. The genes are TRBV11-3 and TRBJ1-1; D remains ambiguous. The clonotype originates from a man aged 60 to 69 with colorectal cancer. The CDR3 DNA sequence: TGTGCCAGCAGCTTAGATCAAGGGTGGAACACTGAAGCTTTCTTT. Translating gives CASSLDQGWNTEAFF.